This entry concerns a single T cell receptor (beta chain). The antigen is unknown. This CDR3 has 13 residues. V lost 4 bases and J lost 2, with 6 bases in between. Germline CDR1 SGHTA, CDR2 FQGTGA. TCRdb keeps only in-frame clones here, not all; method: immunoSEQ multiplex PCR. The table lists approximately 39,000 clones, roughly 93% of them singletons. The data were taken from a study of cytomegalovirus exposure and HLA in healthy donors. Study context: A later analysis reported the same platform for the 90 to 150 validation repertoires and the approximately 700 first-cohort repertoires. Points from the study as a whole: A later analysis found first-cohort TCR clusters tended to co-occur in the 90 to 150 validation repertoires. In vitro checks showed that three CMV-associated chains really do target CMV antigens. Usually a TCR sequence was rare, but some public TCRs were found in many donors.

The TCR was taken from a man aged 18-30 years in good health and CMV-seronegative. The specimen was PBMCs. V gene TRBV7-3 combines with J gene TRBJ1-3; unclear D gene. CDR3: CASSSGTGNTIYF. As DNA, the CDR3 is TGTGCCAGCAGCTCGGGTACTGGAAACACCATATATTTT.